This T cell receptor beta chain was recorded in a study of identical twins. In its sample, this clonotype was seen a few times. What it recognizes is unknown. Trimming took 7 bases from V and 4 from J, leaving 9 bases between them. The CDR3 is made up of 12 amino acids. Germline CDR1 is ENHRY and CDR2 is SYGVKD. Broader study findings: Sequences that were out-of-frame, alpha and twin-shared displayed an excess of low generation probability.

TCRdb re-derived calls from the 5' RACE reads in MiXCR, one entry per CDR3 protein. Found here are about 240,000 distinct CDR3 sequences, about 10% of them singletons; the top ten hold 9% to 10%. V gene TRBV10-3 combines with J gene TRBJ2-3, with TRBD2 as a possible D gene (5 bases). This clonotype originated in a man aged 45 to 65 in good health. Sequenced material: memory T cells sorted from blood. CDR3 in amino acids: CAINGGPDTQYF. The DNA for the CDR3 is TGTGCCATCAACGGAGGTCCAGATACGCAGTATTTT.